A selection of T cell receptor beta chains follows, all from one sample in a study of blood T cell repertoires in COVID-19. The method was immunoSEQ multiplex PCR; TCRdb's version includes in-frame clones alone and lacks a portion of them. The table lists roughly 35,000 clones, around 87% of them singletons. Sequencing was done on a sample of peripheral blood. These TCRs come from a human donor in a cohort sampled during active COVID-19. Each CDR3 is given with its conserved first and last residue. D genes are given only for firm matches. For some rows the clone size is stated as once, few or many, or as a class when expanded; others skip it.

length	V	D	size	J	DNA	CDR3
14	TRBV7-9	TRBD2	NA	TRBJ2-1	TGTGCCAGCAGCCGACTAGCGGGGTACAATGAGCAGTTCTTC	CASSRLAGYNEQFF
12	TRBV2	NA	few	TRBJ1-2	TGTGCCAGCAGTGAAGCGTATGATGGCTACACCTTC	CASSEAYDGYTF
15	TRBV18	NA	NA	TRBJ1-1	TGTGCCAGCTCACCACCCCCGGCAGGGAACACTGAAGCTTTCTTT	CASSPPPAGNTEAFF
15	TRBV11-2	TRBD1	NA	TRBJ1-4	TGTGCCAGCAGCTACCGGGGACAGGGGACCGAAAAACTGTTTTTT	CASSYRGQGTEKLFF
15	TRBV2	TRBD1	NA	TRBJ1-1	TGTGCCAGCACCACCATCGGAGGACAGGGGCGTAGAGCTTTCTTT	CASTTIGGQGRRAFF
14	TRBV28	NA	once	TRBJ2-2	TGTGCCAATGTCAGGGGAAGGGACACCGGGGAGCTGTTTTTT	CANVRGRDTGELFF
16	TRBV2	TRBD2	NA	TRBJ2-5	TGTGCCAGCAGGACCGGGACTAGCGGGGTCGGAGAGACCCAGTACTTC	CASRTGTSGVGETQYF
15	TRBV3-1/TRBV3-2	NA	NA	TRBJ2-5	TGTGCCAGCAGCCAAGATCTGGGGCGAAGGGAGACCCAGTACTTC	CASSQDLGRRETQYF
11	TRBV29-1	NA	NA	TRBJ1-2	TGCAGCGGCGGGGGAGGGTATGGCTACACCTTC	CSGGGGYGYTF
15	TRBV18	NA	NA	TRBJ1-3	TGTGCCAGCTCACCTTTCGACAGGCCTGGAAACACCATATATTTT	CASSPFDRPGNTIYF
14	TRBV6-2/TRBV6-3	NA	NA	TRBJ1-6	TGTGCCAGCAGCTCCGGGACAAGGCGGACACCCCTCCACTTT	CASSSGTRRTPLHF
11	TRBV29-1	NA	NA	TRBJ1-1	TGCAGCGTCCGGGACTATCGGGAAGCTTTCTTT	CSVRDYREAFF
14	TRBV13	NA	once	TRBJ1-1	TGTGCCAGCAGCTTCCGCAGAAGGGGCACTGAAGCTTTCTTT	CASSFRRRGTEAFF
13	TRBV6-1	NA	NA	TRBJ1-2	TGTGCCAGCAGTGAACAAGGGGGTTATGGCTACACCTTC	CASSEQGGYGYTF
15	TRBV10-3	TRBD2	NA	TRBJ2-5	TGTGCCTCCCGGACCGGGGGGGCCAATCAAGAGACCCAGTACTTC	CASRTGGANQETQYF
15	TRBV2	NA	NA	TRBJ1-6	TGTGCCAGCAGTGTAATAGGAGCCTATAATTCACCCCTCCACTTT	CASSVIGAYNSPLHF
12	TRBV24-1	TRBD1	NA	TRBJ2-2	TGTGCCACGGGACAGTGGTCGGGGGAGCTGTTTTTT	CATGQWSGELFF
15	TRBV5-5	TRBD1	NA	TRBJ1-1	TGTGCCAGCAGCTGGACAGGGGCGTTGGGCACTGAAGCTTTCTTT	CASSWTGALGTEAFF
14	TRBV7-2	NA	NA	TRBJ1-5	TGTGCCAGCAGCCCCCAGGGGCCCTATCAGCCCCAGCATTTT	CASSPQGPYQPQHF
12	TRBV12-5	NA	NA	TRBJ1-5	TGTGCTAGTGGTTTGGTGCGACAGCCCCAGCATTTT	CASGLVRQPQHF
14	TRBV7-2	TRBD1	NA	TRBJ2-2	TGTGCCAGCAGCCGGGACAGGGGGGCCGGGGAGCTGTTTTTT	CASSRDRGAGELFF
14	TRBV27	TRBD1	once	TRBJ2-7	TGTGCCAGCAGTTTGGGAACAGGGGGCAACGAGCAGTACTTC	CASSLGTGGNEQYF
15	TRBV7-5	NA	NA	TRBJ1-2	TGTGCCAGAAGCTTATTGACAGGGTGGACCTATGGCTACACCTTC	CARSLLTGWTYGYTF
16	TRBV6-2/TRBV6-3	TRBD1	NA	TRBJ1-5	TGTGCCAGCAGTCGAGCTACAGGGGGGGGCAATCAGCCCCAGCATTTT	CASSRATGGGNQPQHF
15	TRBV28	TRBD2	NA	TRBJ2-7	TGTGCCAGCAGGCTTAGCGGGGGGGCCTTGTACGAGCAGTACTTC	CASRLSGGALYEQYF
13	TRBV6-5	NA	NA	TRBJ1-1	TGTGCCAGTCGCGGGTCGGAGAACACTGAAGCTTTCTTT	CASRGSENTEAFF
15	TRBV7-2	TRBD1	NA	TRBJ1-2	TGTGCCAGCAGCTTGGACAGGAATGCCAACTATGGCTACACCTTC	CASSLDRNANYGYTF
12	TRBV3-1/TRBV3-2	NA	NA	TRBJ2-1	TGTGCCAGCAGCCAGAGCCCCAATGAGCAGTTCTTC	CASSQSPNEQFF
14	TRBV19	TRBD1	NA	TRBJ2-5	TGTGCCAGTAGTAGCAGGGGGCGACAAGAGACCCAGTACTTC	CASSSRGRQETQYF
15	TRBV6-2/TRBV6-3	NA	few	TRBJ1-1	TGTGCCAGCAGTGAGAGCTGGTGGGGGGTCCCTGAAGCTTTCTTT	CASSESWWGVPEAFF
13	TRBV18	NA	NA	TRBJ1-1	TGTGCCAGCGAGCAGGGGTTAGACACTGAAGCTTTCTTT	CASEQGLDTEAFF
13	TRBV18	NA	NA	TRBJ2-2	TGTGCCAGCTCACCATCGAGCTCCGGGGAGCTGTTTTTT	CASSPSSSGELFF
14	TRBV6-6	TRBD2	NA	TRBJ2-1	TGTGCCAGCAGTTCAGCGGGGAGCCACAATGAGCAGTTCTTC	CASSSAGSHNEQFF
15	TRBV5-5	NA	NA	TRBJ2-3	TGTGCCAGCAGCTTGGCAGGGTTCAGCACAGATACGCAGTATTTT	CASSLAGFSTDTQYF
13	TRBV5-1	NA	once	TRBJ2-5	TGCGCCAGAGGTGGGACTGATAATGAGACCCAGTACTTC	CARGGTDNETQYF
15	TRBV19	TRBD1	NA	TRBJ2-7	TGTGCCAGTAGTAACCAACAGGGGGCCACCTACGAGCAGTACTTC	CASSNQQGATYEQYF
15	TRBV5-1	TRBD2	once	TRBJ2-5	TGCGCCAGCAGCTTGACTAGCGGGGGACAAGAGACCCAGTACTTC	CASSLTSGGQETQYF
15	TRBV28	NA	NA	TRBJ1-5	TGTGCCAGCAGTTTAGGGCAGGGTAGGGGACAGCCCCAGCATTTT	CASSLGQGRGQPQHF
14	TRBV18	NA	NA	TRBJ2-3	TGTGCCAGCTCACCCCAGGGGAGGGCAGATACGCAGTATTTT	CASSPQGRADTQYF
15	TRBV5-1	NA	once	TRBJ2-1	TGCGCCAGCAGCTTGGGTCTCGGGGGCTACAATGAGCAGTTCTTC	CASSLGLGGYNEQFF
14	TRBV14	NA	NA	TRBJ1-6	TGTGCCAGCAGCCAGGAGGGTTATAATTCACCCCTCCACTTT	CASSQEGYNSPLHF